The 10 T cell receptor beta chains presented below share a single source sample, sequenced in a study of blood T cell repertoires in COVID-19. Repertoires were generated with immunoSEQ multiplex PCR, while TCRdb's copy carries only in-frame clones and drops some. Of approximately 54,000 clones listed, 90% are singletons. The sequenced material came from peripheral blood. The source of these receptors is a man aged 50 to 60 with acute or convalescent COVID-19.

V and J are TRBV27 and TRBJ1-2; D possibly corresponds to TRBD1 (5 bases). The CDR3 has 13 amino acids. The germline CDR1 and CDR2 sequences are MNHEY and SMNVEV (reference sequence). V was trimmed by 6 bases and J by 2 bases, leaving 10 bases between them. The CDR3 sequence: CASRPGGNYGYTF. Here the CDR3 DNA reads TGTGCCAGCAGGCCGGGGGGGAACTATGGCTACACCTTC.

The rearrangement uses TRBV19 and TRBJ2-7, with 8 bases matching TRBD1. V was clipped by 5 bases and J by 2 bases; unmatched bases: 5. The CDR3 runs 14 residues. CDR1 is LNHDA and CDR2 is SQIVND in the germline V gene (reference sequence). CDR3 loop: CASSGRQGTYEQYF. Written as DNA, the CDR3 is TGTGCCAGTAGTGGCAGACAGGGGACCTACGAGCAGTACTTC.

Here the CDR3 DNA reads TGTGCCTGGAGTCGGACAGTCGCCCGAGAAGGGACTGAAGCTTTCTTT. As protein: CAWSRTVAREGTEAFF. The rearrangement joins TRBV30 to TRBJ1-1; tentative D call: TRBD1 (6 bases). The CDR3 contains 16 residues. The germline V and J ends were trimmed by 2 bases and 5 bases, with 21 bases remaining between them. Germline assignment: CDR1 GTSNPN and CDR2 SVGIG (reference sequence).

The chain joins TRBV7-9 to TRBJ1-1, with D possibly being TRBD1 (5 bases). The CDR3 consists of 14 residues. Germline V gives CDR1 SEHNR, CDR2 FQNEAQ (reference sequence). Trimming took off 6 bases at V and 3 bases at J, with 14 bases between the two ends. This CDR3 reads CASRILREDTEAFF. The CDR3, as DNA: TGTGCCAGCAGGATTCTCAGGGAGGACACTGAAGCTTTCTTT. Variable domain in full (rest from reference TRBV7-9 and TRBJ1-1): DTGVSQNPRHKITKRGQNVTFRCDPISEHNRLYWYRQTLGQGPEFLTYFQNEAQLEKSRLLSDRFSAERPKGSFSTLEIQRTEQGDSAMYLCASRILREDTEAFFGQGTRLTVV.

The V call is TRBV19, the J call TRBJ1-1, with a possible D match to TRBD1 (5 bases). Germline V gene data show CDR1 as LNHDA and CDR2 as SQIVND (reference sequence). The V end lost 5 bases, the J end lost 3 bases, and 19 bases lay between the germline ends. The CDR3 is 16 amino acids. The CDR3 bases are TGTGCCAGTAGTCAGGGCAGCTTAGCATGGGACACTGAAGCTTTCTTT. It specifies CASSQGSLAWDTEAFF. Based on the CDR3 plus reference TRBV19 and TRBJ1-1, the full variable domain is DGGITQSPKYLFRKEGQNVTLSCEQNLNHDAMYWYRQDPGQGLRLIYYSQIVNDFQKGDIAEGYSVSREKKESFPLTVTSAQKNPTAFYLCASSQGSLAWDTEAFFGQGTRLTVV.

The chain's CDR3 is CSASGLAGVFYEQYF. CDR3 bases: TGCAGTGCTAGTGGACTAGCGGGAGTTTTTTACGAGCAGTACTTC. This chain joins TRBV20-1 and TRBJ2-7; 13 bases are a match to TRBD2. Germline lookup yields CDR1 DFQATT and CDR2 SNEGSKA (reference sequence). The CDR3 loop spans 15 amino acids. V was pared by 3 bases and J by 4 bases, with 6 bases of the junction left unmatched.

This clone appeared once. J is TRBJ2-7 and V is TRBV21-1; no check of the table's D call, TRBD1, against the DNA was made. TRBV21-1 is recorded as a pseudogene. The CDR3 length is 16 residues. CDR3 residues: CASSQGGQGAYYEQYF. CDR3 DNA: TGTGCCAGCAGCCAGGGCGGACAGGGGGCGTATTACGAGCAGTACTTC.

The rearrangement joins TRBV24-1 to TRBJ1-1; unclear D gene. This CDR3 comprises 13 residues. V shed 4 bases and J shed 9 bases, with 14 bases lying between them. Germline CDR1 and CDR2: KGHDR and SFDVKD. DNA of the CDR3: TGTGCCACCAGTGAGGTGTTGACCGGGAAAGCTTTCTTT. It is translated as CATSEVLTGKAFF.

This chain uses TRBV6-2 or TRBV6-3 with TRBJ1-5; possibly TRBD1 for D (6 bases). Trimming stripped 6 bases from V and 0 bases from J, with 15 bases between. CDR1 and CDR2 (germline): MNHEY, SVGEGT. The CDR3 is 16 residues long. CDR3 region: CASSPWGGDSNQPQHF. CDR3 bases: TGTGCCAGCAGCCCATGGGGGGGCGATAGCAATCAGCCCCAGCATTTT.

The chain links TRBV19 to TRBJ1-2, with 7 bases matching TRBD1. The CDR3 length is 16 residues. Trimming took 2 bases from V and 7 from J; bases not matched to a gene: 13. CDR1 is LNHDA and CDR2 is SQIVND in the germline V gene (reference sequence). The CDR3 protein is CASSISLETGTSGYTF. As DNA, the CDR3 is TGTGCCAGTAGTATAAGCTTGGAGACAGGGACCTCTGGCTACACCTTC.